The count of the clone carrying this TCR beta chain is one. This record belongs to a study of blood T cell repertoires in COVID-19. The junction had 8 bases not matched to a gene; V was cut back by 2 bases and J by 2 bases. Germline V lookup: CDR1 MNHEY, CDR2 SVGAGI. This CDR3 has 16 residues. Sequencing was performed with immunoSEQ multiplex PCR; in TCRdb, only in-frame clones are kept and a portion is missing. Of roughly 160,000 clones listed, around 90% are singletons. This TCR derives from a man aged 55 to 69 with COVID-19, enrolled during active disease. The V gene is TRBV6-5, the J gene TRBJ2-5; 7 bases are shared with TRBD1. Sequencing was performed on peripheral blood. The CDR3 spells CASSYPIGTVQETQYF. The CDR3 coding sequence is TGTGCCAGCAGTTACCCGATTGGGACAGTTCAAGAGACCCAGTACTTC.